A single sample is the source of the 22 T cell receptor beta chains below, sequenced in a study of cytomegalovirus exposure and HLA in healthy donors. The primer mix had 60 Vbeta and 13 Jbeta primers. Data came from immunoSEQ multiplex PCR; TCRdb stores just in-frame clones and leaves some out. The sample records about 120,000 clones, about three quarters being singletons. Material for sequencing was PBMCs. The receptor source for this set is a middle-aged woman in good health and CMV-seropositive.

This clone turned up a few times. CDR3 amino acids: CASSKGGAYEQYF. As DNA, the CDR3 is TGTGCCAGCAGTAAAGGGGGGGCCTACGAGCAGTACTTC. The chain carries TRBV7-3 and TRBJ2-7; TRBD2 is a possible D gene (7 bases). Germline V lookup: CDR1 SGHTA, CDR2 FQGTGA. V lost 6 bases and J 2 bases, leaving 11 bases between the germline ends. The CDR3 is made up of 13 amino acids.

This chain connects TRBV5-4 to TRBJ2-1; 15 nucleotides match TRBD2. Germline values: CDR1 SGHNT, CDR2 YYREEE (reference sequence). This CDR3 is built from 18 residues. With 6 bases clipped from V and 5 bases from J, the junction kept 12 bases outside the gene matches. CDR3 bases: TGTGCCAGCAACCGGAGGACTAGCGGGGGGGCGAGGGACAATGAGCAGTTCTTC. It translates to CASNRRTSGGARDNEQFF.

The J gene is TRBJ1-1, the V gene TRBV6-5; 7 nucleotides line up with TRBD1. CDR1 is MNHEY, CDR2 SVGAGI, per germline. V lost 5 bases, J lost 0 bases, and 6 bases stayed unmatched. The CDR3 spans 15 residues. CDR3 sequence: CASSPETGMNTEAFF. In DNA, the CDR3 is TGTGCCAGCAGTCCAGAGACAGGGATGAACACTGAAGCTTTCTTT.

This clone was detected only once. V and J are TRBV27 and TRBJ2-7; TRBD1 matches at 10 bases. J lost 3 bases, V lost 7 bases, and 9 bases had no gene match. Germline assignment: CDR1 MNHEY and CDR2 SMNVEV (reference sequence). The CDR3 is 15 residues long. CDR3 bases: TGTGCCAGCACAGCCTACGGGACAGGGGACTACGAGCAGTACTTC. Translated: CASTAYGTGDYEQYF.

This sequence joins TRBV20-1 and TRBJ1-1, with D tentatively TRBD1 (5 bases). Trimming shortened V by 5 bases and J by 8 bases, and 12 bases separated the two germline ends. CDR3 size: 11 residues. Germline V gene sequence: CDR1 DFQATT, CDR2 SNEGSKA (reference sequence). The CDR3 loop reads CSAARAGEAFF. The CDR3 nucleotides are TGCAGTGCTGCCCGGGCAGGGGAAGCTTTCTTT.

The V and J genes are TRBV4-1 and TRBJ2-7, with 9 bases fitting TRBD1. The CDR3 is made up of 19 amino acids. Trimming cost V 4 bases and J 1 base; bases outside gene matches: 17. Germline V gene lookup returns CDR1 MGHRA and CDR2 YSYEKL. DNA for the CDR3: TGCGCCAGCAGCCGAGCACGTGCGGGGACAGGGACATCGTCCTACGAGCAGTACTTC. Translating it yields CASSRARAGTGTSSYEQYF.

The chain uses TRBV7-2 and TRBJ1-5; the D is unclear. Trimming cost V 2 bases and J 7 bases, with 12 bases left between them. This CDR3 spans 14 amino acids. From germline, CDR1 is SGHTA and CDR2 FQGNSA. The CDR3 nucleotides read TGTGCCAGCAGCTTACAGGCTGATGGGCAGCCCCAGCATTTT. Amino acid sequence: CASSLQADGQPQHF.

This chain links TRBV27 with TRBJ1-2; D call uncertain. The CDR3 totals 13 residues. Germline V CDR1 and CDR2: MNHEY, SMNVEV (reference sequence). V lost 3 bases, J lost 2 bases, and 7 bases lay in between. CDR3 DNA: TGTGCCAGCAGTTTCACAGAGAACTATGGCTACACCTTC. This translates into CASSFTENYGYTF.

This clone was detected once. The chain links TRBV12-5 to TRBJ2-1; TRBD2 matches at 9 bases. The CDR3 length is 17 residues. Germline V lookup: CDR1 LGHNT, CDR2 FRNRAP. V dropped 0 bases and J dropped 9; count of bases not matched to a gene: 12. CDR3 DNA sequence: TGTGCTAGTGGTTTGGTTACGGGACTAGCCGTTACAATTGAGCAGTTCTTC. Translating it yields CASGLVTGLAVTIEQFF.

The chain links TRBV19 to TRBJ1-2, with no clear D. V dropped 6 bases and J dropped 0 bases, with 8 bases sitting between them. This CDR3 region has 13 residues. CDR1 LNHDA and CDR2 SQIVND come from the germline V gene (reference sequence). The CDR3 loop is CASRRDSNYGYTF. The DNA for the CDR3 is TGTGCCAGTAGAAGAGATTCTAACTATGGCTACACCTTC.

The genes are TRBV6-5 and TRBJ2-2, with D possibly being TRBD2 (7 bases). V lost 2 bases and J 3 bases, leaving 10 bases between the germline ends. CDR3 size: 15 residues. CDR1 MNHEY and CDR2 SVGAGI come from the germline V gene. CDR3 nucleotides: TGTGCCAGCAGTTACCAGGGGAGGGACACCGGGGAGCTGTTTTTT. Amino acid sequence: CASSYQGRDTGELFF.

J is TRBJ1-6 and V is TRBV9, with a weak D call TRBD1 (6 bases). Trimming cost V 3 bases and J 7 bases, with 17 bases left between them. This CDR3 has 16 residues. Germline loops: CDR1 SGDLS, CDR2 YYNGEE. CDR3 loop: CASSADRTAANSPLHF. For the CDR3, the DNA is TGTGCCAGCAGCGCCGACCGGACAGCCGCGAATTCACCCCTCCACTTT.

The CDR3 region is CASSFITGVNDGYTF. CDR3 bases: TGTGCCAGCAGCTTCATTACAGGGGTGAACGATGGCTACACCTTC. The chain employs TRBV7-2 and TRBJ1-2, with TRBD1 matching 7 bases. V lost 3 bases and J lost 6; bases outside the gene matches: 10. CDR3 size: 15 residues. The germline gives CDR1 SGHTA, CDR2 FQGNSA.

The genes are TRBV11-1 and TRBJ2-5; D perhaps matches TRBD2 (6 bases). CDR3 length: 14 amino acids. Germline V gene data show CDR1 as SGHAT and CDR2 as FQDESV (reference sequence). V lost 2 bases, J lost 4 bases, and 11 bases lay in between. DNA of the CDR3: TGTGCCAGCAGCTTATTCGTGGGAGGAGAGACCCAGTACTTC. It yields the protein CASSLFVGGETQYF.

This sequence joins TRBV7-8 and TRBJ2-5; the D gene is possibly TRBD2 (6 bases). V lost 6 bases to trimming and J lost 6 bases, with 17 bases between them. The CDR3 covers 14 residues. Germline assignment: CDR1 SGHVS and CDR2 FQNEAQ. Here the CDR3 reads CASSRNPGGKTQYF. CDR3 nucleotides: TGTGCCAGCAGTCGAAACCCAGGAGGGAAGACCCAGTACTTC.

The chain is built from TRBV5-4 and TRBJ2-5, with 11 bases that match TRBD1. This CDR3 region has 15 residues. The V and J ends lost 7 bases and 1 base, in that order; junction bases with no gene match: 6. Germline V lookup: CDR1 SGHNT, CDR2 YYREEE (reference sequence). In DNA form, the CDR3 reads TGTGCCAGCGGAATCGGGACAGGGGGCCAAGAGACCCAGTACTTC. Its protein product is CASGIGTGGQETQYF.

The CDR3 loop is CASIGQGYTDTQYF. CDR3 nucleotides: TGTGCCAGCATTGGGCAGGGATACACAGATACGCAGTATTTT. The chain combines TRBV27 with TRBJ2-3, with D perhaps matching TRBD1 (5 bases). V lost 7 bases, J lost 2 bases, and 13 bases lay in between. The CDR3 loop spans 14 amino acids. Germline-derived CDR1 and CDR2 are MNHEY and SMNVEV (reference sequence).

V and J are TRBV5-1 and TRBJ1-1; no clear D gene. The CDR3 spans 13 residues. Per the germline V gene, CDR1 is SGHRS and CDR2 is YFSETQ. Deletions cut 0 bases from V and 11 bases from J, with 14 bases between. DNA for the CDR3: TGCGCCAGCAGCTTGGCCTCGCCAGTCCAGGCTTTCTTT. Protein sequence: CASSLASPVQAFF.

This clone was seen a handful of times. The gene calls are TRBV29-1 and TRBJ2-5; TRBD2 matches at 12 bases. V trimming: 4 bases; J trimming: 5 bases; junction bases outside the gene matches: 2. The CDR3 is 13 amino acids. Per the germline V gene, CDR1 is SQVTM and CDR2 is ANQGSEA. Written as DNA, the CDR3 is TGCAGCGTTGTTACTAGCGGGGGGGAGACCCAGTACTTC. This gives the protein CSVVTSGGETQYF.

The CDR3 reads CASSSQGAANEKLFF. The CDR3 nucleotides read TGTGCCAGCAGTTCACAGGGGGCGGCTAATGAAAAACTGTTTTTT. The chain recombines TRBV6-5 with TRBJ1-4, with 9 bases fitting TRBD1. The CDR3 runs to 15 residues. J was trimmed by 3 bases and V by 4 bases; bases with no gene match: 3. The germline CDR1 and CDR2 sequences are MNHEY and SVGAGI.

This clone appeared a few times. The rearrangement uses TRBV12-5 and TRBJ2-2; D unclear. CDR3 length equals 12 residues. With 5 bases removed from V and 13 bases from J, the gap between germline ends came to 14 bases. Germline V gives CDR1 LGHNT, CDR2 FRNRAP. For the CDR3, the DNA is TGTGCTAGTGGTATAGAGTCGGTAAGGCTGTTTTTT. This translates into CASGIESVRLFF.

The J gene is TRBJ1-2, the V gene TRBV15, with 7 bases matching TRBD1. V trimming: 5 bases; J trimming: 8 bases; junction bases outside the gene matches: 11. The CDR3 is 14 amino acids. In germline, CDR1 is LNHNV, CDR2 YYDKDF (reference sequence). CDR3 nucleotides: TGTGCCACCAGCGGACGACAGGGCTCCGGGGGCTACACCTTC. This encodes CATSGRQGSGGYTF.